The TCR beta chain under discussion was sequenced for a study of T-cell memory formation after mild COVID-19. TCRdb re-analysed the 5' RACE reads in MiXCR, keeping a single row per CDR3 protein. The sample shows around 390,000 distinct CDR3 sequences, about a sixth of them seen only once. The study's findings and limits: Contracting CD4+ clones sat mainly in CM and EM; CD8+ in EMRA.

V was pared by 5 bases and J by 5 bases, with 9 bases between. The CDR3 is made up of 12 amino acids. Remarks on this clonotype: Its specificity is not known.

The receptor was derived from a man younger than 35 who had mild COVID-19 (a few samples of this study predate the infection). Cell type and time point are not known. The gene calls are TRBV12-3 or TRBV12-4 and TRBJ2-5; D unresolved. The specimen sequenced was PBMCs or a T cell subset sorted from them (not recorded which). The DNA of the CDR3 is TGTGCCAGCAGTGTTGTTGGGGAGACCCAGTACTTC. This translates into CASSVVGETQYF.